Below are 21 T cell receptor beta chains sequenced from a single sample in a study of shared clonotypes between healthy human individuals. The naive CD8 fraction comprised CD45RO-negative cells positively selected for CCR7 and excluded terminally differentiated effector memory CD45RA+ cells. Libraries were prepared by immunoSEQ multiplex PCR; TCRdb keeps only in-frame clonotypes and omits some of them. The table records millions of clones, over 85% of them present only once. The sequencing sample was made of naive CD8+ T cells sorted from blood. These receptor sequences come from a man aged 18 to 30 in good health.

CDR3: CASSFMTRSIGYEQYF. DNA of the CDR3: TGTGCCAGCAGCTTCATGACACGGTCGATTGGCTACGAGCAGTACTTC. V usage is TRBV5-8 and J usage is TRBJ2-7, with D uncertain. Germline V gives CDR1 SGHTS, CDR2 YDEGEE. V lost 2 bases to trimming and J lost 3 bases, with 18 bases between them. The CDR3 spans 16 residues.

The V call is TRBV11-2, the J call TRBJ2-7; 9 positions match TRBD2. Trimming took 2 bases from V and 6 from J; bases not matched to a gene: 11. Germline lookup yields CDR1 SGHAT and CDR2 FQNNGV. The CDR3 totals 16 residues. The CDR3 protein is CASSLLGVAGAREQYF. The CDR3 region has the DNA TGTGCCAGCAGCTTATTGGGAGTAGCGGGAGCCCGCGAGCAGTACTTC.

This chain uses TRBV6-5 with TRBJ2-7; TRBD1 agrees at 7 bases. V lost 3 bases and J lost 2; bases outside the gene matches: 4. CDR1 is MNHEY and CDR2 is SVGAGI in the germline V gene. The CDR3 is made up of 14 amino acids. CDR3 DNA: TGTGCCAGCAGTTATGAGGGGGCCCCCTACGAGCAGTACTTC. The encoded protein is CASSYEGAPYEQYF.

This rearrangement joins TRBV10-3 to TRBJ2-4; TRBD2 is a possible D gene (6 bases). Germline V gives CDR1 ENHRY, CDR2 SYGVKD. V lost 0 bases and J 9 bases, leaving 18 bases between the germline ends. The CDR3 is 16 residues long. The CDR3 loop is CAISESSEGRGVIQYF. CDR3 sequence (DNA): TGTGCCATCAGTGAGTCTTCGGAGGGGAGAGGGGTCATTCAGTACTTC.

This clone was seen a single time. V and J are TRBV6-5 and TRBJ1-1; a weak D match, TRBD1 (6 bases). The CDR3 sequence is 13 residues long. Germline loops: CDR1 MNHEY, CDR2 SVGAGI. Trimming cost V 6 bases and J 5 bases, with 13 bases left between them. CDR3 residues: CASRQGGATEAFF. CDR3 sequence (DNA): TGTGCCAGCAGGCAAGGGGGGGCGACTGAAGCTTTCTTT.

The rearrangement uses TRBV6-1 and TRBJ2-5; 7 positions match TRBD2. The CDR3 has 15 amino acids. The germline V gene encodes CDR1 MNHNS and CDR2 SASEGT. V lost 1 base to trimming and J lost 5 bases; unmatched junction nucleotides: 7. The CDR3 reads CASSEEFAGAETQYF. CDR3 DNA sequence: TGTGCCAGCAGTGAAGAGTTTGCGGGAGCGGAGACCCAGTACTTC.

The CDR3 sequence: CASSDGSTQHF. For the CDR3, the DNA is TGTGCCAGCAGTGACGGGAGTACCCAGCATTTT. The chain links TRBV25-1 to TRBJ1-5; no firm D call. There are 11 residues in the CDR3. Between the trimmed V and J ends, which lost 3 bases and 11 bases, there was a span of 8 bases. Germline CDR1 MGHDK, CDR2 SYGVNS.

V gene TRBV4-2 combines with J gene TRBJ2-7; 7 bases align to TRBD2. The junction had 9 bases not matched to a gene; V was cut back by 5 bases and J by 2 bases. The CDR3 has 15 residues. Germline-derived CDR1 and CDR2 are LGHNA and YNFKEQ. The CDR3 loop is CASSSFTAGAYEQYF. CDR3 coding DNA: TGTGCCAGCAGCTCCTTTACCGCGGGGGCCTACGAGCAGTACTTC.

The V gene is TRBV7-9, the J gene TRBJ1-1; D not resolved. Germline V lookup: CDR1 SEHNR, CDR2 FQNEAQ (reference sequence). The CDR3 length is 15 residues. The germline V and J ends were trimmed by 4 bases and 0 bases, with 12 bases remaining between them. The DNA for the CDR3 is TGTGCCAGCAGCTCTCAGGCGGACCTGAACACTGAAGCTTTCTTT. Encoded protein: CASSSQADLNTEAFF.

Comment on this clone: The same CDR3 can be traced to other DNA sequences in this sample. This chain connects TRBV28 to TRBJ2-1; no reliable D call. The CDR3 sequence is 10 residues long. Per the germline V gene, CDR1 is MDHEN and CDR2 is SYDVKM. V lost 5 bases and J 5 bases, leaving 1 base between the germline ends. The CDR3 DNA is TGTGCCAGCAGTGACAATGAGCAGTTCTTC. Translated, it gives CASSDNEQFF.

This clone was detected only once. The chain has TRBV9 and TRBJ2-1; D is tentatively TRBD1 or TRBD2 (5 bases each). This CDR3 spans 13 amino acids. The germline V and J ends were trimmed by 4 bases and 6 bases, with 11 bases remaining between them. Germline CDR1 and CDR2: SGDLS and YYNGEE. The CDR3 nucleotides are TGTGCCAGCAGCCGGGACCAAATCAATGAGCAGTTCTTC. It encodes CASSRDQINEQFF.

Worth noting for this clone: Other DNA sequences in the sample encode the same CDR3. The chain links TRBV27 to TRBJ2-3; D might be TRBD1 (6 bases). Trimming shortened V by 3 bases and J by 0 bases, and 10 bases separated the two germline ends. CDR3 length: 15 residues. Germline CDR1 MNHEY, CDR2 SMNVEV (reference sequence). DNA of the CDR3: TGTGCCAGCAGTTTGGGGGCCACTAGCACAGATACGCAGTATTTT. Its translation: CASSLGATSTDTQYF.

There are a few counts of this clone. This same CDR3 is encoded by further DNA sequences in the sample. This rearrangement joins TRBV5-6 to TRBJ2-2; no firm D call. The CDR3 loop spans 11 amino acids. Trimming left V 3 bases short and J 7 bases short, with 4 bases between. CDR1 is SGHDT and CDR2 is YYEEEE in the germline V gene. In nucleotides, the CDR3 is TGTGCCAGCAGCTGGGGCGGGGAGCTGTTTTTT. The encoded protein is CASSWGGELFF.

About this clone itself: This same CDR3 is encoded by further DNA sequences in the sample. This chain connects TRBV9 to TRBJ2-3; D is tentatively TRBD1 or TRBD2 (5 bases each). Trimming cost V 2 bases and J 0 bases, with 7 bases left between them. Per the germline V gene, CDR1 is SGDLS and CDR2 is YYNGEE. The CDR3 is 14 residues long. CDR3 sequence (DNA): TGTGCCAGCAGCGTCTGGGACAGCACAGATACGCAGTATTTT. Translated, it gives CASSVWDSTDTQYF. Based on the CDR3 plus reference TRBV9 and TRBJ2-3, the full variable domain is DSGVTQTPKHLITATGQRVTLRCSPRSGDLSVYWYQQSLDQGLQFLIQYYNGEERAKGNILERFSAQQFPDLHSELNLSSLELGDSALYFCASSVWDSTDTQYFGPGTRLTVL.

Only a few counts were recorded for this clone. This CDR3 reads CAWSVPLGYNEQFF. CDR3 coding DNA: TGTGCCTGGAGTGTACCCCTTGGATACAATGAGCAGTTCTTC. The chain uses TRBV30 and TRBJ2-1; D uncertain. The CDR3 contains 14 residues. V lost 0 bases to trimming and J lost 4 bases, with 10 bases between them. The germline gives CDR1 GTSNPN, CDR2 SVGIG (reference sequence).

This chain links TRBV7-9 with TRBJ2-7; D gene uncertain. Germline V gene data show CDR1 as SEHNR and CDR2 as FQNEAQ (reference sequence). The V gene lost 1 base and the J gene lost 4 bases, with 14 bases spanning the gap. The CDR3 loop spans 15 amino acids. This CDR3 reads CASSLGLGGDYEQYF. DNA for the CDR3: TGTGCCAGCAGCTTAGGGTTAGGTGGGGATTACGAGCAGTACTTC. Together with reference TRBV7-9 and TRBJ2-7, the CDR3 gives the full variable domain: DTGVSQNPRHKITKRGQNVTFRCDPISEHNRLYWYRQTLGQGPEFLTYFQNEAQLEKSRLLSDRFSAERPKGSFSTLEIQRTEQGDSAMYLCASSLGLGGDYEQYFGPGTRLTVT.

This clone was counted between two and nine times. This sample includes further DNA sequences coding for the same CDR3. This rearrangement joins TRBV9 to TRBJ1-1, with TRBD1 matching over 7 bases. The CDR3 has 14 residues. Trimming removed 0 bases from V and 3 bases from J; junction bases left unmatched: 2. Germline V gene data show CDR1 as SGDLS and CDR2 as YYNGEE. This CDR3 reads CASSVEGADTEAFF. In nucleotides, the CDR3 is TGTGCCAGCAGCGTAGAGGGGGCAGACACTGAAGCTTTCTTT.

Comment on this clone: Other DNA sequences from this sample encode an identical CDR3 as well. CDR3 sequence: CASSLFGQPQHF. CDR3 in DNA: TGTGCCAGCAGTTTATTCGGACAGCCCCAGCATTTT. This chain joins TRBV27 and TRBJ1-5; D is unclear. Germline V gives CDR1 MNHEY, CDR2 SMNVEV (reference sequence). The CDR3 runs to 12 residues. The germline V and J ends were trimmed by 1 base and 7 bases, with 5 bases remaining between them.

This clone was counted once. This sequence joins TRBV6-6 and TRBJ1-2; D not resolved. The CDR3 loop spans 15 amino acids. V lost 4 bases and J lost 3, with 15 bases in between. CDR1 and CDR2 (germline): MNHNY, SVGAGI (reference sequence). In DNA form, the CDR3 reads TGTGCCAGCAGTTTGGGTACCGTCTTACACTATGGCTACACCTTC. Translated, it gives CASSLGTVLHYGYTF.

The chain is built from TRBV4-2 and TRBJ1-1, with D perhaps TRBD1 (5 bases). The ends were cut back, 0 bases at V and 5 bases at J, with 13 bases in the middle. The CDR3 is made up of 15 amino acids. CDR1 LGHNA and CDR2 YNFKEQ come from the germline V gene. The CDR3 region is CASSQEQGSLTEAFF. CDR3 coding DNA: TGTGCCAGCAGCCAAGAGCAGGGTAGCTTAACTGAAGCTTTCTTT.

The rearrangement joins TRBV7-9 to TRBJ1-2, with TRBD1 identical over 10 bases. CDR1 is SEHNR, CDR2 FQNEAQ, per germline (reference sequence). V was clipped by 11 bases and J by 7 bases; unmatched bases: 13. The CDR3 is 14 residues long. The CDR3 DNA reads TGTGCCGGAGGGGCGGGGACAGGGGATGGTGGCTACACCTTC. Amino acid sequence: CAGGAGTGDGGYTF.